This T cell receptor (beta chain) is from a study of cytomegalovirus exposure and HLA in healthy donors. In regard to this clone: The antigen remains unidentified.

60 Vbeta and 13 Jbeta primers were used in PCR. Profiled with immunoSEQ multiplex PCR; TCRdb holds only in-frame clones, not every one. Of more than 150,000 clones in the sample, 75% were seen once. General study points: The study recorded over 150 TCR beta chains that were cytomegalovirus-associated.

The clonotype originates from a woman aged 40 to 50 in good health and CMV-seropositive. The material sequenced was PBMCs.

The CDR3 sequence: CASSPSGTTSTDTQYF. For the CDR3, the DNA is TGTGCCAGCTCACCTTCAGGAACAACTAGCACAGATACGCAGTATTTT. The chain combines TRBV18 with TRBJ2-3; D ambiguous. The length of the CDR3 is 16 residues. V lost 3 bases and J lost 0, with 13 bases in between. Germline-derived CDR1 and CDR2 are KGHSH and LQKENI. The whole variable domain, filled in from reference TRBV18 and TRBJ2-3, reads NAGVMQNPRHLVRRRGQEARLRCSPMKGHSHVYWYRQLPEEGLKFMVYLQKENIIDESGMPKERFSAEFPKEGPSILRIQQVVRGDSAAYFCASSPSGTTSTDTQYFGPGTRLTVL.